Listed here is a single TCR beta chain. This specimen comes from a study of CD8 T cells in Susac syndrome. The CDR3 is made up of 16 amino acids. V shed 0 bases and J 5 bases; nucleotides not matched to a gene: 8. The RNA input was about 0.5 to 1 ug, and it was reverse transcribed with random hexamers. The method of amplification for TCR beta CDR3 was immunoSEQ multiplex PCR, covering 54 Vbeta and 13 Jbeta. One entry per CDR3 protein, called by TCRdb with MiXCR from the immunoSEQ multiplex PCR reads. The table has roughly 120,000 distinct CDR3 sequences, more than 85% seen once; the top ten hold more than 0.25%. Negative isolation was applied to CD8+ and CD4+ T cells, and FACS enrichment was applied to TEMRA cells.

This receptor was obtained from a human donor with multiple sclerosis. Input material: CD8+ T cells from PBMCs. The chain uses TRBV12-3 or TRBV12-4 and TRBJ1-1; 8 bases are shared with TRBD1. The CDR3 DNA sequence: TGTGCCAGCAGTTTAGCCCCCGGACAGGGAACGACTGAAGCTTTCTTT. Its protein product is CASSLAPGQGTTEAFF.